This T cell receptor (beta chain) was identified during a study of control samples from healthy donors and cancer patients. Sequencing used immunoSEQ multiplex PCR; TCRdb keeps in-frame clones, though not all of them. This table holds around 130,000 clones, about nine tenths found once. This CDR3 is built from 16 residues. Germline V lookup: CDR1 MNHEY, CDR2 SMNVEV (reference sequence). V was cut by 10 bases and J by 5 bases, with 23 bases left in between. The sequenced material came from PBMCs. This clonotype originated in a man aged 45-60 years with head and neck cancer. The chain couples TRBV27 to TRBJ1-4, with D unclear. The CDR3 DNA is TGTGCCACCTCCCGCTGGAGCGGAGGAAAGAATGAAAAACTGTTTTTT. As protein: CATSRWSGGKNEKLFF.